These T cell receptor beta chains were read from a single sample in a study of T cells expressing NK-cell markers. TCRdb reprocessed the 5' RACE reads and stores each CDR3 protein as one record, lacking DNA. Across under 500,000 distinct CDR3 sequences, the top ten clones capture 7.3% of the sample. Sequencing was carried out using blood T cells: a sorted CD56 or NKG2C T cell subset, CD4+ or CD8+ T cells, or bulk PBMC T cells (not recorded which). Receptors were obtained from a woman aged 18 to 69 in good health. Each CDR3 is given with its conserved first and last residue. The order of the fields is J gene, V gene, CDR3 protein.

J: TRBJ2-1; V: TRBV5-1; CDR3: CASSLGSGYNEQFF
J: TRBJ2-1; V: TRBV20-1; CDR3: CSESSSGNEQFF
J: TRBJ2-3; V: TRBV23-1; CDR3: CASSHGLAGGHGDTQYF
J: TRBJ2-5; V: TRBV20-1; CDR3: CSARQTGNQETQYF
J: TRBJ2-1; V: TRBV11-3; CDR3: CASSLGFSGRNEQFF
J: TRBJ2-1; V: TRBV7-8; CDR3: CASSSGQGFYNEQFF
J: TRBJ1-5; V: TRBV19; CDR3: CASSAGQAFWPQHF
J: TRBJ2-2; V: TRBV5-4; CDR3: CASSRFGTGELFF
J: TRBJ1-3; V: TRBV12-3/TRBV12-4; CDR3: CASSLEPYRDTRHTIYF
J: TRBJ1-1; V: TRBV4-3; CDR3: CASSPSSGTSVAFF
J: TRBJ1-3; V: TRBV20-1; CDR3: CSASQTSGNTIYF
J: TRBJ2-5; V: TRBV20-1; CDR3: CSASLGGEETQYF
J: TRBJ2-5; V: TRBV4-3; CDR3: CASSQDAGLAGPQETQYF
J: TRBJ1-1; V: TRBV29-1; CDR3: CSVPGRTEAFF
J: TRBJ1-1; V: TRBV9; CDR3: CASSVGATPENTEAFF
J: TRBJ2-1; V: TRBV20-1; CDR3: CSASGSGAYYNEQFF
J: TRBJ2-1; V: TRBV14; CDR3: CASSQSLGGSAYNEQFF
J: TRBJ1-1; V: TRBV5-1; CDR3: CASSADRRGNTEAFF
J: TRBJ2-1; V: TRBV20-1; CDR3: CSARDDGREQFF
J: TRBJ2-1; V: TRBV12-3/TRBV12-4; CDR3: CASSPPDREDEQFF
J: TRBJ2-1; V: TRBV5-4; CDR3: CASSLALLDEQFF
J: TRBJ2-3; V: TRBV2; CDR3: CASSELLAGSTDTQYF
J: TRBJ1-1; V: TRBV29-1; CDR3: CSVVPSDRPEAFF
J: TRBJ2-5; V: TRBV18; CDR3: CASSPTLGETQYF
J: TRBJ2-5; V: TRBV5-1; CDR3: CASSLLGFGEETQYF
J: TRBJ2-1; V: TRBV24-1; CDR3: CATSSDRGLGNEQFF
J: TRBJ2-2; V: TRBV27; CDR3: CASSPYLTTPAPRTGELFF
J: TRBJ2-3; V: TRBV27; CDR3: CASRLDRVTDTQYF
J: TRBJ1-1; V: TRBV11-2; CDR3: CASSTAWEMGLADAFF
J: TRBJ2-1; V: TRBV6-1; CDR3: CASAPGTGYYNEQFF
J: TRBJ1-4; V: TRBV11-2; CDR3: CASSTGTANNEKLFF
J: TRBJ2-1; V: TRBV4-1; CDR3: CASSQVGLAGGGTYNEQFF
J: TRBJ2-1; V: TRBV14; CDR3: CASSVAASYNEQFF
J: TRBJ2-1; V: TRBV29-1; CDR3: CSVLGTASYNEQFF
J: TRBJ2-1; V: TRBV7-2; CDR3: CASRAGTKGEQFF
J: TRBJ2-1; V: TRBV4-2; CDR3: CASSQDHSGGADEQFF
J: TRBJ2-4; V: TRBV20-1; CDR3: CSAREGGRGDIQYF
J: TRBJ2-3; V: TRBV29-1; CDR3: CSVEGPPSGDTQYF
J: TRBJ2-2; V: TRBV12-5; CDR3: CASGFPDRTELFF
J: TRBJ2-3; V: TRBV2; CDR3: CASSNPQHTDTQYF
J: TRBJ1-1; V: TRBV6-2/TRBV6-3; CDR3: CASTPGGYTEAFF
J: TRBJ2-1; V: TRBV7-2; CDR3: CASSLLSSGSHNEQFF